Below, 30 T cell receptor beta chains from the same sample are listed, as sequenced in a study of blood T cell repertoires in COVID-19. Profiled with immunoSEQ multiplex PCR; TCRdb holds only in-frame clones, not every one. This table holds 300,000 to 400,000 clones, around 87% found once. The sequenced sample consisted of PBMCs or T cells enriched from blood (not recorded which). The receptors shown here come from a man between 18 and 35 years old who had recovered from COVID-19.

As DNA, the CDR3 is TGCGCCAGCAGCTTGGGGACAGGGAGGGATACGCAGTATTTT. This translates into CASSLGTGRDTQYF. The gene calls are TRBV5-1 and TRBJ2-3; 8 bases line up with TRBD1. The V gene's germline CDR1 is SGHRS and CDR2 YFSETQ. Unmatched junction bases numbered 3, after V lost 0 bases and J lost 6 bases. CDR3 size: 14 residues.

The chain carries TRBV29-1 and TRBJ2-1; 7 bases map to TRBD2. The CDR3 has 15 amino acids. V trimming: 7 bases; J trimming: 5 bases; junction bases outside the gene matches: 14. Germline CDR1 and CDR2: SQVTM and ANQGSEA. The CDR3 here is CSAETRREGHNEQFF. DNA of the CDR3: TGCAGCGCAGAAACCAGGAGGGAGGGGCACAATGAGCAGTTCTTC.

This clone was recorded only once. This CDR3 is also generated by other DNA sequences in the sample. The V call is TRBV20-1, the J call TRBJ1-5; a possible D gene is TRBD1 (5 bases). Germline CDR1 is DFQATT and CDR2 is SNEGSKA (reference sequence). The CDR3 totals 12 residues. V was trimmed by 3 bases and J by 4 bases, leaving 7 bases between them. CDR3 in DNA: TGCAGTGCTAGTCCAGGGAATCAGCCCCAGCATTTT. Translated: CSASPGNQPQHF.

The chain employs TRBV7-3 and TRBJ2-5; D is undetermined. Germline loops: CDR1 SGHTA, CDR2 FQGTGA. This CDR3 is 13 amino acids long. The V end lost 3 bases, the J end lost 1 base, and 6 bases lay between the germline ends. CDR3 DNA: TGTGCCAGCAGCTTCGGGTCCCAAGAGACCCAGTACTTC. It encodes CASSFGSQETQYF.

The rearrangement joins TRBV5-6 to TRBJ1-2; TRBD1 aligns across 7 bases. The CDR3 is 16 amino acids. V lost 3 bases, J lost 3 bases, and 11 bases stayed unmatched. Germline V gene sequence: CDR1 SGHDT, CDR2 YYEEEE. CDR3 nucleotides: TGTGCCAGCAGCTCGGGTGACCGGGACAGCGACTATGGCTACACCTTC. The encoded protein is CASSSGDRDSDYGYTF.

V usage is TRBV7-2 and J usage is TRBJ2-5, with 7 bases that match TRBD2. The germline CDR1 and CDR2 sequences are SGHTA and FQGNSA. V was clipped by 5 bases and J by 5 bases; unmatched bases: 11. This CDR3 region has 15 residues. CDR3 in amino acids: CASSLGDYSRETQYF. Here the CDR3 DNA reads TGTGCCAGCAGCCTAGGGGACTATTCAAGGGAGACCCAGTACTTC.

The V gene is TRBV9, the J gene TRBJ1-5; 9 bases map to TRBD1. With 6 bases clipped from V and 3 bases from J, the junction kept 7 bases outside the gene matches. The CDR3 spans 15 residues. Germline loops: CDR1 SGDLS, CDR2 YYNGEE. CDR3 protein: CASTPGQGHNQPQHF. CDR3 nucleotides: TGTGCCAGCACCCCGGGACAGGGACACAATCAGCCCCAGCATTTT.

V gene TRBV28 combines with J gene TRBJ2-1; 9 bases match TRBD2. The CDR3 is made up of 15 amino acids. CDR1 MDHEN and CDR2 SYDVKM come from the germline V gene. V lost 6 bases and J lost 0; bases outside the gene matches: 3. DNA for the CDR3: TGTGCCAGCAGCCTAGCGGGGAGCTCCTACAATGAGCAGTTCTTC. Its protein is CASSLAGSSYNEQFF. The whole variable domain, filled in from reference TRBV28 and TRBJ2-1, reads DVKVTQSSRYLVKRTGEKVFLECVQDMDHENMFWYRQDPGLGLRLIYFSYDVKMKEKGDIPEGYSVSREKKERFSLILESASTNQTSMYLCASSLAGSSYNEQFFGPGTRLTVL.

This clone was observed a handful of times. The genes are TRBV7-2 and TRBJ1-3; D might be TRBD1 (6 bases). The CDR3 has 15 residues. CDR1 is SGHTA, CDR2 FQGNSA, per germline. Trimming shortened V by 2 bases and J by 6 bases, and 14 bases separated the two germline ends. In DNA, the CDR3 is TGTGCCAGCAGCTTAATGGGGGCTGTTGAAAACACCATATATTTT. Its translation is CASSLMGAVENTIYF.

This sequence joins TRBV7-2 and TRBJ2-5; TRBD2 is a possible D gene (6 bases). CDR3 length: 15 amino acids. Germline CDR1 is SGHTA and CDR2 is FQGNSA. V shed 0 bases and J shed 7 bases, with 15 bases lying between them. The CDR3 sequence: CASSLAEGWGGTQYF. CDR3 bases: TGTGCCAGCAGCTTAGCGGAGGGGTGGGGTGGGACCCAGTACTTC.

The chain joins TRBV3-1 (or the pseudogene TRBV3-2) to TRBJ2-2; 11 bases fit TRBD2. Germline V gene lookup returns CDR1 LGHDT and CDR2 YNNKEL (reference sequence). This CDR3 is built from 16 residues. With V trimmed by 4 bases and J by 9 bases, 10 bases remained unmatched. The CDR3 region has the DNA TGTGCCAGCAGCCGGAGACTAGCGGGGTACATGAGGGAGCTGTTTTTT. Its translation: CASSRRLAGYMRELFF.

This chain links TRBV7-6 with TRBJ2-1; 10 bases are a match to TRBD1. The CDR3 consists of 15 residues. Trimming took 9 bases from V and 6 from J; bases not matched to a gene: 11. Germline V CDR1 and CDR2: SGHVS, FNYEAQ. This CDR3 reads CASSRPGQGSNEQFF. Here the CDR3 DNA reads TGTGCCAGTTCCCGACCGGGACAGGGGAGCAATGAGCAGTTCTTC. Using reference TRBV7-6 and TRBJ2-1 for the parts outside the CDR3, the full variable domain is GAGVSQSPRYKVTKRGQDVALRCDPISGHVSLYWYRQALGQGPEFLTYFNYEAQQDKSGLPNDRFSAERPEGSISTLTIQRTEQRDSAMYRCASSRPGQGSNEQFFGPGTRLTVL.

The V gene is TRBV7-2, the J gene TRBJ2-7; TRBD1 or TRBD2 may be the D gene (9 bases each). Trimming stripped 6 bases from V and 5 bases from J, with 29 bases between. Germline values: CDR1 SGHTA, CDR2 FQGNSA. The CDR3 covers 18 residues. CDR3 in amino acids: CASRPTGGPLAGSHEQYF. In nucleotides, the CDR3 is TGTGCCAGCAGGCCGACAGGGGGTCCGCTAGCGGGGTCCCACGAGCAGTACTTC.

The chain employs TRBV3-1 (or the pseudogene TRBV3-2) and TRBJ2-3; TRBD1 aligns across 9 bases. Germline CDR1 LGHDT, CDR2 YNNKEL (reference sequence). This CDR3 is built from 17 residues. The junction had 7 bases not matched to a gene; V was cut back by 0 bases and J by 3 bases. For the CDR3, the DNA is TGTGCCAGCAGCCAAGAGGGGACAGGGTGGACGACAGATACGCAGTATTTT. Residues: CASSQEGTGWTTDTQYF.

This rearrangement joins TRBV10-3 to TRBJ2-1; D gene unclear. Looked up from germline, CDR1 is ENHRY and CDR2 is SYGVKD. V dropped 4 bases and J dropped 4 bases, with 11 bases sitting between them. The length of the CDR3 is 14 residues. The DNA for the CDR3 is TGTGCCATCAGTGGAGTACCGCCGTACAATGAGCAGTTCTTC. Its protein is CAISGVPPYNEQFF.

The gene calls are TRBV7-2 and TRBJ1-1; no firm D call. The CDR3 runs 15 residues. V was trimmed by 2 bases and J by 4 bases, leaving 14 bases between them. Germline lookup yields CDR1 SGHTA and CDR2 FQGNSA. The CDR3 nucleotides read TGTGCCAGCAGCTTATCTTCCGGGGTCGGCACTGAAGCTTTCTTT. This translates into CASSLSSGVGTEAFF.

J is TRBJ2-1 and V is TRBV6-5; tentatively, D is TRBD2 (7 bases). Trimming cost V 0 bases and J 6 bases, with 12 bases left between them. The CDR3 runs 15 residues. Germline assignment: CDR1 MNHEY and CDR2 SVGAGI. The CDR3 spells CASSYSVGGPNEQFF. CDR3 DNA: TGTGCCAGCAGTTACTCGGTGGGGGGGCCCAATGAGCAGTTCTTC.

This chain links TRBV28 with TRBJ2-7; 9 positions match TRBD1. Germline CDR1 MDHEN, CDR2 SYDVKM. The CDR3 runs to 15 residues. Trimming took 2 bases from V and 2 from J; bases not matched to a gene: 4. CDR3 nucleotides: TGTGCCAGCAGTTTAGGACAGGGGACCGCCTACGAGCAGTACTTC. Amino acids: CASSLGQGTAYEQYF.

V is TRBV29-1 and J is TRBJ1-1, with TRBD1 as a possible D gene (5 bases). This CDR3 comprises 14 residues. The V end lost 4 bases, the J end lost 4 bases, and 16 bases lay between the germline ends. Germline assignment: CDR1 SQVTM and CDR2 ANQGSEA. CDR3 loop: CSVGARVGFTEAFF. The CDR3 DNA reads TGCAGCGTTGGTGCCAGGGTAGGATTCACTGAAGCTTTCTTT. Complete variable domain (other parts from reference TRBV29-1 and TRBJ1-1): SAVISQKPSRDICQRGTSLTIQCQVDSQVTMMFWYRQQPGQSLTLIATANQGSEATYESGFVIDKFPISRPNLTFSTLTVSNMSPEDSSIYLCSVGARVGFTEAFFGQGTRLTVV.

The rearrangement links TRBV7-8 to TRBJ1-4; a weak D match, TRBD1 (6 bases). This CDR3 region has 15 residues. The V gene lost 5 bases and the J gene lost 5 bases, with 15 bases spanning the gap. Germline V gives CDR1 SGHVS, CDR2 FQNEAQ. The CDR3 nucleotides read TGTGCCAGCAGCAAAGTAGGGGGAGAAAATGAAAAACTGTTTTTT. This encodes CASSKVGGENEKLFF.

The chain joins TRBV14 to TRBJ1-2; 8 bases agree with TRBD1. V shed 5 bases, J shed 7 bases, and the junction held 6 bases outside the gene matches. CDR3 size: 13 residues. Germline values: CDR1 SGHDN, CDR2 FVKESK. The DNA for the CDR3 is TGTGCCAGCAGCGGACAGGGCTTCCGTGGCTACACCTTC. Its translation is CASSGQGFRGYTF.

As DNA, the CDR3 is TGTGCCAGTAGAGGTCAGGGGGCTTTAAACATTCAGTACTTC. Its protein is CASRGQGALNIQYF. The rearrangement links TRBV19 to TRBJ2-4, with 8 bases fitting TRBD1. This CDR3 region has 14 residues. CDR1 and CDR2 from the germline V gene are LNHDA and SQIVND (reference sequence). V lost 6 bases to trimming and J lost 6 bases; unmatched junction nucleotides: 7.

Only one count was recorded for this clone. The chain joins TRBV10-2 to TRBJ1-6, with 7 nucleotides matching TRBD1. This CDR3 is 17 amino acids long. The V gene's germline CDR1 is WSHSY and CDR2 SAAADI. The J segment lost 0 bases and the V segment lost 6 bases, leaving 8 bases of the junction unmatched. This chain's CDR3 is CASSGDSFNSYNSPLHF. DNA for the CDR3: TGCGCCAGCAGCGGGGACAGCTTCAACTCCTATAATTCACCCCTCCACTTT.

The V and J genes are TRBV5-1 and TRBJ1-2; 9 bases match TRBD1. After removal of 4 bases from V and 2 bases from J, the junction contained 6 bases not matched to a gene. Germline V gene data show CDR1 as SGHRS and CDR2 as YFSETQ. CDR3 length equals 15 residues. CDR3 nucleotide sequence: TGCGCCAGCAGCACGGGGACAGGGAACAACTATGGCTACACCTTC. Its protein product is CASSTGTGNNYGYTF.

V is TRBV7-8 and J is TRBJ1-2, with 7 bases fitting TRBD1. CDR1 SGHVS and CDR2 FQNEAQ come from the germline V gene. The CDR3 is 13 residues long. After removal of 5 bases from V and 8 bases from J, the junction contained 8 bases not matched to a gene. This chain's CDR3 is CASSTRDRGGYTF. The CDR3 DNA reads TGTGCCAGCAGCACCCGGGACAGAGGCGGCTACACCTTC.

This clone was observed a single time. This sequence joins TRBV6-5 and TRBJ2-2; tentative D call: TRBD2 (5 bases). Trimming took off 3 bases at V and 6 bases at J, with 11 bases between the two ends. The CDR3 has 14 residues. Germline V lookup: CDR1 MNHEY, CDR2 SVGAGI. The CDR3 DNA is TGTGCCAGCAGTTATCAGGACGGGGCCGGGGAGCTGTTTTTT. Protein: CASSYQDGAGELFF.

The chain recombines TRBV5-5 with TRBJ1-4, with TRBD1 matching over 11 bases. Trimming at V came to 3 bases and at J to 9 bases, leaving 7 bases not matched to a gene. The length of the CDR3 is 15 residues. Germline CDR1 is SGHKS and CDR2 is YYEKEE (reference sequence). The CDR3 is CASSSWTGGEKKLFF. For the CDR3, the DNA is TGTGCCAGCAGCTCGTGGACAGGGGGCGAGAAAAAACTGTTTTTT.

The chain carries TRBV7-2 and TRBJ2-7, with TRBD1 matching 8 bases. The trim removed 8 bases at V and 0 bases at J, leaving 3 bases unmatched. CDR3 size: 13 residues. Germline V gene sequence: CDR1 SGHTA, CDR2 FQGNSA. CDR3: CASRDRSSYEQYF. For the CDR3, the DNA is TGTGCCAGCCGGGACAGGAGCTCCTACGAGCAGTACTTC. Drawing the rest from reference TRBV7-2 and TRBJ2-7, the complete variable domain is GAGVSQSPSNKVTEKGKDVELRCDPISGHTALYWYRQSLGQGLEFLIYFQGNSAPDKSGLPSDRFSAERTGGSVSTLTIQRTQQEDSAVYLCASRDRSSYEQYFGPGTRLTVT.

This chain uses TRBV11-2 with TRBJ2-1, with TRBD2 identical over 8 bases. The trim removed 0 bases at V and 10 bases at J, leaving 5 bases unmatched. The germline gives CDR1 SGHAT, CDR2 FQNNGV. The length of the CDR3 is 14 residues. The CDR3, as DNA: TGTGCCAGCAGCTTAGATCCGGGACTAGGGGAGCAGTTCTTC. Its translation is CASSLDPGLGEQFF.

J is TRBJ1-1 and V is TRBV4-1; a possible D gene is TRBD1 (5 bases). The CDR3 contains 15 residues. Germline V CDR1 and CDR2: MGHRA, YSYEKL. The V end was cut by 1 base, the J end by 0 bases, with 9 bases between. The CDR3 region is CASSQVKGMNTEAFF. CDR3 coding DNA: TGCGCCAGCAGCCAAGTGAAGGGGATGAACACTGAAGCTTTCTTT.